This T cell receptor (beta chain) was observed in a study of T cells in Graves' hyperthyroidism and ophthalmopathy. Overall study results and limits: Most thyroid clonotypes that were expanded above 0.001 also turned up in blood.

Any patient presenting with uncontrolled infection, other autoimmune disease, pregnancy or lactation was left out. It was RNA transcripts that yielded the amplified TCR beta CDR3 regions. The study used the HTBI primer set for a first-round RT-PCR of the TCR CDR3. One entry per CDR3 protein, called by TCRdb with MiXCR from the multiplex PCR reads. Of 530,000 or so distinct CDR3 sequences listed, approximately 25% are singletons. For this clonotype: Antigen: not known.

The sample comprised blood. The sequence was collected from a woman in her twenties or thirties with Graves' ophthalmopathy.

The CDR3 DNA follows: TGTGCCACCGACACCTATGGCTACACCTTC. Its translation is CATDTYGYTF. The chain recombines TRBV6-1 with TRBJ1-2; D not certain. Germline values: CDR1 MNHNS, CDR2 SASEGT. The CDR3 covers 10 residues. V lost 10 bases and J 4 bases, leaving 7 bases between the germline ends.